The rows below give T cell receptor beta chains drawn from one sample of a study of T cells in localized non-small cell lung cancer. Assay: immunoSEQ multiplex PCR; the TCRdb copy retains only in-frame clones and omits some. The sample shows 40,000 to 65,000 clones, 85% to 90% of them seen only once. The material was PBMCs, obtained before any cancer treatment. The receptors derive from a female donor with stage II lung adenocarcinoma. CDR3s include the opening cysteine and the closing phenylalanine or tryptophan. D genes are given only for firm matches. Expanded clones are given a class, and other clones once, few, many or no size at all.

v_call: TRBV6-4
j_call: TRBJ2-1
d_call: -
clone_size: -
cdr3_aa: CASSATDGRNEQFF
cdr3_nt: TGTGCCAGCAGCGCGACGGACGGGAGAAATGAGCAGTTCTTC

v_call: TRBV5-1
j_call: TRBJ1-4
d_call: -
clone_size: -
cdr3_aa: CASRPGTTNEKLFF
cdr3_nt: TGCGCCAGCAGACCGGGGACAACTAATGAAAAACTGTTTTTT

v_call: TRBV10-2
j_call: TRBJ1-2
d_call: -
clone_size: -
cdr3_aa: CASSDRFTEGYGYTF
cdr3_nt: TGCGCCAGCAGTGACCGGTTTACAGAAGGGTATGGCTACACCTTC

v_call: TRBV27
j_call: TRBJ2-7
d_call: -
clone_size: -
cdr3_aa: CASSFARGYEQYF
cdr3_nt: TGTGCCAGCAGTTTTGCTAGGGGCTACGAGCAGTACTTC

v_call: TRBV5-1
j_call: TRBJ1-1
d_call: -
clone_size: -
cdr3_aa: CASSLVSGVNTEAFF
cdr3_nt: TGCGCCAGCAGCTTGGTTTCAGGCGTGAACACTGAAGCTTTCTTT

v_call: TRBV7-6
j_call: TRBJ2-3
d_call: -
clone_size: -
cdr3_aa: CASSLGGGRTDTQYF
cdr3_nt: TGTGCCAGCAGCTTAGGCGGAGGGCGCACAGATACGCAGTATTTT

v_call: TRBV15
j_call: TRBJ2-5
d_call: TRBD2
clone_size: -
cdr3_aa: CATSRGGTHSQETQYF
cdr3_nt: TGTGCCACCAGCAGGGGAGGGACTCATTCACAAGAGACCCAGTACTTC

v_call: TRBV5-6
j_call: TRBJ1-5
d_call: -
clone_size: -
cdr3_aa: CASSFYSNQPQHF
cdr3_nt: TGTGCCAGCAGCTTCTACAGCAATCAGCCCCAGCATTTT

v_call: TRBV4-1
j_call: TRBJ2-2
d_call: -
clone_size: -
cdr3_aa: CASSKERTANTGELFF
cdr3_nt: TGCGCCAGCTCCAAGGAGAGGACAGCGAACACCGGGGAGCTGTTTTTT

v_call: TRBV19
j_call: TRBJ1-2
d_call: TRBD1
clone_size: -
cdr3_aa: CASSITGGVFPNYGYTF
cdr3_nt: TGTGCCAGTAGTATCACAGGGGGCGTTTTTCCAAACTATGGCTACACCTTC

v_call: TRBV5-6
j_call: TRBJ1-1
d_call: -
clone_size: once
cdr3_aa: CASSLAEFAEAFF
cdr3_nt: TGTGCCAGCAGCTTGGCCGAGTTTGCTGAAGCTTTCTTT

v_call: TRBV5-4
j_call: TRBJ1-3
d_call: TRBD1
clone_size: -
cdr3_aa: CASSERQGLSGNTIYF
cdr3_nt: TGTGCCAGCAGCGAACGACAGGGGCTCTCTGGAAACACCATATATTTT

v_call: TRBV13
j_call: TRBJ1-4
d_call: -
clone_size: -
cdr3_aa: CASSLSEQGTNEKLFF
cdr3_nt: TGTGCCAGCAGCTTAAGTGAACAGGGAACTAATGAAAAACTGTTTTTT

v_call: TRBV5-5
j_call: TRBJ2-7
d_call: -
clone_size: -
cdr3_aa: CASSLAGGLTPYEQYF
cdr3_nt: TGTGCCAGCAGCTTGGCAGGGGGGCTAACCCCCTACGAGCAGTACTTC

v_call: TRBV5-4
j_call: TRBJ2-3
d_call: -
clone_size: -
cdr3_aa: CASSLGLGFGTDTQYF
cdr3_nt: TGTGCCAGCAGCTTGGGATTGGGCTTCGGCACAGATACGCAGTATTTT

v_call: TRBV2
j_call: TRBJ1-4
d_call: -
clone_size: -
cdr3_aa: CASSVRANEKLFF
cdr3_nt: TGTGCCAGCAGTGTACGGGCTAATGAAAAACTGTTTTTT

v_call: TRBV5-5
j_call: TRBJ1-4
d_call: TRBD1
clone_size: -
cdr3_aa: CASSGGTGNEKLFF
cdr3_nt: TGTGCCAGCAGCGGTGGGACAGGGAATGAAAAACTGTTTTTT

v_call: TRBV5-6
j_call: TRBJ2-7
d_call: TRBD1
clone_size: -
cdr3_aa: CASSSPDRVDPYEQYF
cdr3_nt: TGTGCCAGCAGCTCGCCGGACAGGGTCGACCCCTACGAGCAGTACTTC